This T cell receptor beta chain was captured in a study of cytomegalovirus exposure and HLA in healthy donors (TCRdb year 2017). Describing the broader study: An earlier analysis of 550 to 700 of the donors reported about 290 Gb of sequence data and around 120 million unique TCR beta sequences from some 180 million T cells. Around 320 gigabases of sequencing data and 70 million to 85 million unique TCR sequences were included in an early release covering over 600 HLA-typed donors. The T cell repertoires of 550 to 850 subjects were profiled by immunosequencing and related to cytomegalovirus serostatus. Typing coverage differed by locus: A, B, C, DRB1 and DQB1 were typed in about 629-630 donors, DQA1 in roughly 500, DPA1 in 600 to 610, and DPB1 in just under 490. The study aimed to test whether signatures of past pathogen exposure could be identified by cataloging public T cell receptors. Donor age, sex, ethnicity and CMV serostatus were compiled alongside the repertoire data. Roughly five DR-DQ haplotypes were treated as single units for association and clustering because of strong linkage in the cohort. All discovery cohort repertoires had been generated on a single sequencing platform. Among around 400 genotyped donors of the cohort, an average of around 240,000 unique TCR beta nucleotide sequences was sequenced per donor, of which approximately 18% were non-productive. An earlier analysis of 450 to 750 of the donors used high-throughput TCR beta sequencing to judge whether each TCR beta V gene segment behaved as functional or pseudogenic. Among the approximately 400 genotyped donors, 75% to 90% belonged to the genetic ancestry cluster associated with self-reported Caucasian donors. To predict cytomegalovirus infection status, the study brought together high-throughput TCR immunosequencing, statistical association of individual TCRs with disease status, and machine learning. In addition to the first cohort of several hundred subjects, a separate validation cohort of 120 different subjects was used. Rather than drawing on any new phenotypic data, the later analysis identified candidate immune exposures from TCR beta sequences and the way those sequences occurred across donors. HLA typing covered class I and class II loci at four-digit resolution. In a later analysis, previously published TCR beta repertoires from several hundred donors were re-analyzed and high-resolution HLA genotyping was added so that TCR occurrence patterns could be studied. A later genetic analysis took genome-wide SNP genotypes for about 55% of the 666 donors and used that subset as a discovery cohort.

Including the terminal cysteine and phenylalanine, the CDR3 comprises 11 residues. Only CDR3 DNA remains: 33 bases, in frame from the first base. V loses 3 bases of germline sequence and J loses 9 bases, and the interval between the two ends is 8 bases. Based on the germline V gene, the CDR1 and CDR2 sequences are ENHRY and SYGVKD. In total, 630 or so healthy bone marrow donors made up the cohort. At the time of sampling, all cohort members were nominally healthy, though unrecorded immune exposures were likely present. The donor tested CMV seropositive, placing the donor among the 310 or so seropositive members of the cohort. A peripheral blood sample was provided by each donor, and peripheral blood mononuclear cells were used for TCR beta sequencing. Genomic DNA was extracted from the blood cell samples with the Qiagen DNeasy Blood Extraction Kit. The method was the immunoSEQ multiplex PCR assay. For the multiplex PCR, a mixture combining 60 forward primers for TCR Vbeta segments and 13 reverse primers for TCR Jbeta segments was used. Amplification of the CDR3 region of rearranged TCR beta genes was performed with a multiplex PCR assay on genomic DNA. Amplified TCR beta libraries were sequenced as 87-base-pair reads on the Illumina HiSeq System. On the authors' methods: A later analysis tallied 75 million to 95 million unique TCR beta chains across the approximately 670 repertoires, and 10 million to 11 million of those chains were shared by two or more donors. Raw reads were error-corrected and collapsed into unique sequences with a nearest-neighbor algorithm that merged closely related sequences to remove PCR and sequencing errors. Alignment of CDR3 sequences to IMGT reference sequences was used to assign V, D and J gene segments. For a sequence to be retained, a match of at least six nucleotides was required to both a V gene segment and a J gene segment. A rearrangement was called productive if the CDR3 had no stop codons and remained in frame with V and J, and every other rearrangement was called non-productive. CDR3 was defined by IMGT convention, running from the second conserved V-encoded cysteine to the conserved J-encoded phenylalanine. In an earlier analysis of 550 to 650 of the donors, sequences lacking an unambiguous match to a single V gene segment were excluded. In an earlier analysis of roughly 600 of the donors, a V segment was called functional when productive rearrangements were above 56.7%, and segregating when the standard deviation between donors exceeded 5%. A statistical classification framework was developed to diagnose cytomegalovirus status using the catalog of TCR beta chain sequences. A later analysis assigned V and J genes by comparing TCR nucleotide sequences with IMGT/GENE-DB human TR gene sequences. The TCRdist pipeline was used in a later analysis to assign CDR3 sequences and most-parsimonious VDJ recombination scenarios. A later analysis defined each TCR beta chain by its CDR3 amino acid sequence plus V-gene family, and excluded reads lacking a unique V-gene family. In a later analysis, 450 to 600 highly shared, low-generation-probability nucleotide sequences were removed to address suspected cross-contamination and a sequencing artifact. For each public chain, a later analysis derived a clonal expansion index from normalized ranks of inferred template counts within each repertoire. In a later analysis, generation probabilities were computed with a VDJ recombination model fitted to out-of-frame rearrangements, and the resulting probabilities were checked against IGoR. In a later analysis, TCR-TCR, TCR-HLA and TCR-CMV co-occurrence was scored with hypergeometric tests, and a repertoire-size bias correction was applied to TCR pairs. To estimate false discovery rates, a later analysis permuted the HLA or CMV assignments 20 times. In a later analysis, co-occurring TCRs were grouped using DBSCAN, and TCRdist sequence similarity was added for clustering within HLA-allele-positive subsets. Repertoires with fewer than 30,000 or more than 120,000 public chains were left out of co-occurrence clustering, as were about 5 repertoires with anomalous nucleotide sharing. TCRdb retrieved this table from immuneACCESS and kept in-frame rearrangements only. Not all clones are present; in checked studies, unresolved V genes account for under half, and no reason is known for the remainder. From that table come the V and J calls and clone size; the DNA was used to work out D and trimming. Present in this sample are roughly 150,000 clones, 70% to 85% of which were seen just once. Of the sample, approximately 7% is held by the ten largest clones.

Results and caveats for the whole study, not just this receptor: For the cohort, immune exposure information was limited to CMV serostatus. In both the original and validation cohorts, the classifier was reported to diagnose cytomegalovirus status with high specificity and sensitivity. A further reported finding was that TCR beta sequences accurately predicted the HLA-A and HLA-B alleles for most subjects in the first cohort. The presence/absence analyses assumed that sequencing depth was roughly uniform across donors, and that assumption may not be true. In an earlier analysis of some 540 of the donors, most TCR beta V segments appeared in productive rearrangements about 87% or about 30% of the time, broadly matching IMGT annotations. At a false discovery rate of 0.05, a later analysis linked fewer than 20,000 TCR beta sequences to specific HLA alleles. HLA typing was unavailable for some donors at each locus, so association tests used only the typed subset. The study listed over 150 TCR beta chains as associated with cytomegalovirus. According to the authors, the approach could potentially be generalized to other disease states and immunological phenotypes. Some IMGT-functional V segments, including TRBV6-2 and TRBV6-3, could not be told apart with the 87-base-pair reads, so those segments were excluded. A cluster of highly shared sequence variants was judged likely to represent a technical artifact of the sequencing pipeline. In a later genetic analysis, a missense DCLRE1C variant was associated with V-gene and J-gene trimming of TCR beta chains, and the association was replicated in an independent cohort. A few of the identified cytomegalovirus-associated TCR beta chains were confirmed in vitro to be specific for cytomegalovirus antigens. A later genetic analysis reported fewer N-insertions in productive TCRs among donors in an Asian-associated ancestry cluster than the roughly 700-donor mean. Correlated functional status among segregating V segments might reflect linkage disequilibrium, but an unknown experimental factor could not be ruled out. This cohort had only TCR beta chains sequenced, and the lack of alpha or paired-chain data limited which features could be detected. A later analysis reported that several top co-occurrence clusters appeared linked to parvovirus B19, influenza, CMV and Epstein-Barr virus. The earlier analysis of 450 to 700 of the donors excluded approximately 15 rarely observed V segments, including chromosome 9 orphons, because counts were too low. Most TCR sequences were seen in very few donors, while some public TCRs were found in many individuals. When HLA alleles, especially DR and DQ, strongly co-occurred, attributing TCR associations to individual alleles was difficult. In a later analysis, HLA-associated TCR beta chains were found to be more clonally expanded and to have lower generation probabilities than equally common non-associated chains. In a later analysis, most CMV-associated TCR beta chains were found to appear HLA-restricted, with HLA associations seemingly driven largely by CMV exposure. According to a later analysis, TCR association rates differed among HLA loci, with DRB1 alleles showing the most associated TCRs and HLA-C alleles showing the fewest.

On this clone: No antigen is known for it. No much larger clonotype is one base removed from it; base qualities were not supplied.

The sequenced sample consisted of PBMCs. The clonotype originates from a man aged 35 to 55 in good health and CMV-seropositive. The rearranged segments are TRBV10-3 and TRBJ1-1; the D gene is perhaps TRBD1, on 6 matching bases. The bases are TGTGCCATCAGTGATCAGGGGAAAGCTTTCTTT. Its protein reads: CAISDQGKAFF.